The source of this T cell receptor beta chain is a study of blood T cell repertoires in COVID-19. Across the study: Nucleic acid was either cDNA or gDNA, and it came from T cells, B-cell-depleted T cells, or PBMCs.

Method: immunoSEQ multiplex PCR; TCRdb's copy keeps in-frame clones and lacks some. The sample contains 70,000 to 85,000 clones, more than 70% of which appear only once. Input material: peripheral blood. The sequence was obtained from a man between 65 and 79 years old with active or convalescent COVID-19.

In DNA form, the CDR3 reads TGCGCCAGCAGCGCGGGACAGGGACTCGATGGGTCTGGAAACACCATATATTTT. It is translated as CASSAGQGLDGSGNTIYF. The V call is TRBV5-1, the J call TRBJ1-3; 9 positions match TRBD1. This CDR3 comprises 18 residues. Germline V gene data show CDR1 as SGHRS and CDR2 as YFSETQ. The J segment lost 1 base and the V segment lost 4 bases, leaving 12 bases of the junction unmatched.